This T cell receptor (beta chain) was recovered during a study of shared clonotypes between healthy human individuals. Study-level information: CD8 memory received one plate per donor, CD8 naive two, CD4 memory three and CD4 naive three.

Repertoires were generated with immunoSEQ multiplex PCR, while TCRdb's copy carries only in-frame clones and drops some. The sample holds about 510,000 clones; 90% to 96% are singletons and the top ten take 0.05% to 0.07%. This CDR3 is 14 amino acids long. From germline, CDR1 is MNHNY and CDR2 SVGAGI (reference sequence). J gave up 1 base and V 6 bases, and 1 base lay outside the gene matches. Overall study results and limits: Clonotypes not shared had lower generation probabilities than those common to all four donors.

Turning to this clone: Its specificity is not known.

The receptor's source is a woman in her twenties or thirties in good health. Input material: naive CD4+ T cells sorted from blood. Subset noted: CD45RA+ positively selected. The chain is built from TRBV6-6 and TRBJ1-3, with 9 bases aligning to TRBD1. This chain's CDR3 is CASSGTGSGNTIYF. The CDR3 DNA follows: TGTGCCAGCAGCGGGACAGGGTCTGGAAACACCATATATTTT.